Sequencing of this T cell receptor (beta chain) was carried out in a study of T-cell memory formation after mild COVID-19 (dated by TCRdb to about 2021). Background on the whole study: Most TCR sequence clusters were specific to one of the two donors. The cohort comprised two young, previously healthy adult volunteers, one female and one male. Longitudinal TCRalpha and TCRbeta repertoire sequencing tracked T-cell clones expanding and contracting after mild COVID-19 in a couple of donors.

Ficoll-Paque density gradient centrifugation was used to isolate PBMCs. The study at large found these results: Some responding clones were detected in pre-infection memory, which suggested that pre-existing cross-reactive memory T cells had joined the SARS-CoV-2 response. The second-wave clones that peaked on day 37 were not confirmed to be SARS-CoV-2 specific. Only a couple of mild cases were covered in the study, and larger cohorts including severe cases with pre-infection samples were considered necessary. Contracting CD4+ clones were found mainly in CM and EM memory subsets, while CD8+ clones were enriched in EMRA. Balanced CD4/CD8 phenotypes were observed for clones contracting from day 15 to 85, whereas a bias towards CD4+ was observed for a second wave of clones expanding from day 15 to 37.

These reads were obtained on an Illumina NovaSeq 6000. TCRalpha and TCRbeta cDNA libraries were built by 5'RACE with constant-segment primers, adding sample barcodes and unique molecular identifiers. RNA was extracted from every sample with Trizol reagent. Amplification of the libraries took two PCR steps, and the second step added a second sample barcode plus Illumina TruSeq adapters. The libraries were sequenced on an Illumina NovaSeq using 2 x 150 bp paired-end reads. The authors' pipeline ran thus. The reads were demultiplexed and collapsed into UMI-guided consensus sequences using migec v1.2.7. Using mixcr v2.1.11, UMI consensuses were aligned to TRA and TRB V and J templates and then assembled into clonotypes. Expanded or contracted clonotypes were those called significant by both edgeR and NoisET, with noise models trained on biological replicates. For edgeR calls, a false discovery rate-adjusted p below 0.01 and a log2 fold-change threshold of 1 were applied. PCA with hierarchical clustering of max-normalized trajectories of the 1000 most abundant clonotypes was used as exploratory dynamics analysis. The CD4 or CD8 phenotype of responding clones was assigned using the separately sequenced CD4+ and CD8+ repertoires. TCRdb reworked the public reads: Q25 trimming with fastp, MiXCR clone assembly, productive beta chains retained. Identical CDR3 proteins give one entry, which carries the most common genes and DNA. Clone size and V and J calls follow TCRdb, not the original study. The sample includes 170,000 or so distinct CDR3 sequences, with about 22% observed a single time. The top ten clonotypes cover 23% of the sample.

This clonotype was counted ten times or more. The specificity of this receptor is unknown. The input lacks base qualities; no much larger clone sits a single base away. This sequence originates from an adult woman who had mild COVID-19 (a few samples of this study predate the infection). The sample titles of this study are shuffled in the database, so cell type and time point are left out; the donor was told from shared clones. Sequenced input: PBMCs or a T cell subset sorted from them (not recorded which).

Here is the DNA: TGTGCCAGCAGTGGATCTAGCACAGATACGCAGTATTTT. Translated, this is CASSGSSTDTQYF. This chain joins TRBV6-4 to TRBJ2-3; confidence is insufficient to name the D gene. The CDR3 spans 13 residues, from the cysteine through the phenylalanine. Solely the CDR3 DNA is kept, with 39 bases framed from the first base. V sheds 4 bases and J sheds 0 bases, leaving 5 bases between their ends. Based on the germline V gene, the CDR1 and CDR2 sequences are MRHNA and SNTAGT.